These 4 T cell receptor beta chains share one sample of origin, sequenced in a study of PD-L1 blockade in urothelial cancer. The repertoire was sequenced with immunoSEQ multiplex PCR; TCRdb's copy has only in-frame clones and lacks some. This sample yields 58,000 or so clones, of which roughly 86% are seen a single time; 2.5% to 3.5% belongs to the top ten. Here the sequenced sample was PBMCs, taken around atezolizumab (anti-PD-L1) treatment. The receptors originated from a man aged 45 to 65 with urothelial cancer.

The rearrangement uses TRBV5-1 and TRBJ1-2, with a tentative D call TRBD1 (6 bases). The CDR3 is 14 amino acids. Trimming pared 2 bases from V and 2 bases from J, leaving 10 bases between. Germline loops: CDR1 SGHRS, CDR2 YFSETQ. The CDR3 region is CASSLQQGNYGYTF. CDR3 coding DNA: TGCGCCAGCAGCTTACAACAGGGAAACTATGGCTACACCTTC.

The chain combines TRBV5-3 with TRBJ2-7, with TRBD2 matching over 13 bases. TRBV5-3 is annotated as an ORF whose role is uncertain. V gave up 2 bases and J gave up 6 bases; unmatched junction bases: 8. The CDR3 loop spans 16 amino acids. The chain's CDR3 is CARSFGLAGACVEQYF. In nucleotides, the CDR3 is TGTGCCAGAAGCTTTGGACTAGCGGGAGCTTGCGTCGAGCAGTACTTC.

The chain has TRBV25-1 and TRBJ2-7, with 10 bases identical to TRBD2. This CDR3 is built from 15 residues. The V gene end was trimmed by 5 bases and the J gene end by 5 bases; junction bases not matched to a gene: 9. Germline V gene sequence: CDR1 MGHDK, CDR2 SYGVNS. CDR3 DNA sequence: TGTGCCAGCAGTAAACCCGGGACTAGCGTCCACGAGCAGTACTTC. This encodes CASSKPGTSVHEQYF.

The V gene is TRBV19, the J gene TRBJ1-2; 7 bases are shared with TRBD1. The CDR3 extends over 15 amino acids. Germline trimming cut 5 bases from V and 2 bases from J; bases unmatched to any gene: 8. Germline V gene sequence: CDR1 LNHDA, CDR2 SQIVND (reference sequence). The CDR3 reads CASSLPGQINYGYTF. CDR3 bases: TGTGCCAGTAGTCTCCCGGGACAGATAAACTATGGCTACACCTTC.